Below are 16 T cell receptor beta chains sequenced from a single sample in a study of PD-L1 blockade in urothelial cancer. The repertoire was sequenced with immunoSEQ multiplex PCR; TCRdb's copy has only in-frame clones and lacks some. The sample records roughly 100,000 clones, around 92% being singletons. Time point in this sample: pretreatment peripheral blood. The sequencing here drew on PBMCs, taken around atezolizumab (anti-PD-L1) treatment. The receptors originated from a woman aged 80 or older with urothelial cancer.

In nucleotides, the CDR3 is TGTGCCAGCTCACACGACAGGGCCGAGCAGTACTTC. Translation: CASSHDRAEQYF. The chain is built from TRBV18 and TRBJ2-7, with 7 bases that match TRBD1. CDR1 is KGHSH, CDR2 LQKENI, per germline. The V gene end was trimmed by 4 bases and the J gene end by 6 bases; junction bases not matched to a gene: 3. The CDR3 has 12 amino acids. Looking up the rest from reference TRBV18 and TRBJ2-7 gives the full variable domain: NAGVMQNPRHLVRRRGQEARLRCSPMKGHSHVYWYRQLPEEGLKFMVYLQKENIIDESGMPKERFSAEFPKEGPSILRIQQVVRGDSAAYFCASSHDRAEQYFGPGTRLTVT.

The chain is built from TRBV5-1 and TRBJ2-1; a weak D match, TRBD1 (7 bases). In germline, CDR1 is SGHRS, CDR2 YFSETQ. With 5 bases removed from V and 6 bases from J, the gap between germline ends came to 18 bases. The CDR3 contains 15 residues. The CDR3 sequence: CASRVAGQSSNEQFF. CDR3 nucleotide sequence: TGCGCCAGCAGAGTGGCGGGACAGAGCAGCAATGAGCAGTTCTTC.

This clone was picked up a small number of times. The J gene is TRBJ2-5, the V gene TRBV2, with TRBD1 identical over 7 bases. The germline V gene encodes CDR1 SNHLY and CDR2 FYNNEI. The V gene end was trimmed by 3 bases and the J gene end by 5 bases; junction bases not matched to a gene: 12. The CDR3 length is 16 residues. The DNA of the CDR3 is TGTGCCAGCAGTGATTATAGGGGACAGCTGAGGGAGACCCAGTACTTC. The encoded protein is CASSDYRGQLRETQYF.

This sequence joins TRBV5-1 and TRBJ2-7; 7 positions match TRBD2. From germline, CDR1 is SGHRS and CDR2 YFSETQ. CDR3 size: 15 residues. J lost 2 bases, V lost 1 base, and 6 bases had no gene match. The CDR3: CASSLQSGGTYEQYF. In DNA form, the CDR3 reads TGCGCCAGCAGCTTGCAGTCGGGAGGAACCTACGAGCAGTACTTC.

The chain carries TRBV18 and TRBJ1-1, with a weak D call TRBD1 (6 bases). The CDR3 runs to 14 residues. V lost 5 bases and J 0 bases, leaving 10 bases between the germline ends. The germline CDR1 and CDR2 sequences are KGHSH and LQKENI. The CDR3 region has the DNA TGTGCCAGCTCATTCGGGACATTGAACACTGAAGCTTTCTTT. This codes for CASSFGTLNTEAFF.

This clone has only one observation. This sequence joins TRBV19 and TRBJ1-3; maybe TRBD1 (5 bases). The CDR3 has 18 residues. V was cut by 3 bases and J by 1 base, with 19 bases left in between. Germline CDR1 is LNHDA and CDR2 is SQIVND (reference sequence). The CDR3 DNA reads TGTGCCAGTAGTATTAAGGGGCAGAGCGCCGTTTCTGGAAACACCATATATTTT. This sequence encodes CASSIKGQSAVSGNTIYF.

The chain joins TRBV7-9 to TRBJ1-2; no clear D. The V gene lost 5 bases and the J gene lost 4 bases, with 14 bases spanning the gap. CDR3 size: 14 residues. CDR1 and CDR2 (germline): SEHNR, FQNEAQ (reference sequence). In nucleotides, the CDR3 is TGTGCCAGCAGCAAGGCGTTACAGATCTATGGCTACACCTTC. Translating it yields CASSKALQIYGYTF.

The gene calls are TRBV7-9 and TRBJ2-1; TRBD2 aligns across 8 bases. Germline CDR1 and CDR2: SEHNR and FQNEAQ (reference sequence). The CDR3 extends over 14 amino acids. The trim removed 2 bases at V and 7 bases at J, leaving 4 bases unmatched. This chain's CDR3 is CASSLSGGDNEQFF. In DNA, the CDR3 is TGTGCCAGCAGCTTATCGGGGGGGGATAATGAGCAGTTCTTC.

V and J are TRBV7-3 and TRBJ2-2; 7 positions match TRBD1. Germline lookup yields CDR1 SGHTA and CDR2 FQGTGA. Unmatched junction bases numbered 10, after V lost 3 bases and J lost 6 bases. The CDR3 extends over 16 amino acids. CDR3 DNA sequence: TGTGCCAGCAGCTTTGAGGACAGGTTGCTCGCCGGGGAGCTGTTTTTT. Translation: CASSFEDRLLAGELFF.

This clone has more than one count but fewer than ten. The chain recombines TRBV5-6 with TRBJ1-5, with a tentative D call TRBD1 (6 bases). CDR3 length equals 13 residues. Germline loops: CDR1 SGHDT, CDR2 YYEEEE. Between the trimmed V and J ends, which lost 3 bases and 6 bases, there was a span of 10 bases. CDR3 loop: CASSSQDSQPQHF. The CDR3 DNA reads TGTGCCAGCAGCTCCCAGGACAGTCAGCCCCAGCATTTT.

This CDR3 reads CASSIGQGNTEAFF. The CDR3 nucleotides are TGTGCCAGCAGCATCGGACAGGGGAACACTGAAGCTTTCTTT. The genes are TRBV7-6 and TRBJ1-1; 8 bases agree with TRBD1. V was clipped by 5 bases and J by 1 base; unmatched bases: 3. CDR3 length: 14 residues. In germline, CDR1 is SGHVS, CDR2 FNYEAQ.

This clone was counted a few times. J is TRBJ1-4 and V is TRBV5-1; no clear D gene. CDR3 size: 13 residues. Trimming pared 0 bases from V and 10 bases from J, leaving 10 bases between. CDR1 SGHRS and CDR2 YFSETQ come from the germline V gene. The CDR3 loop reads CASSLEVSGKLFF. The DNA of the CDR3 is TGCGCCAGCAGCTTGGAAGTGTCGGGAAAACTGTTTTTT.

The rearrangement uses TRBV30 and TRBJ2-2, with 7 bases aligning to TRBD1. The CDR3 sequence is 14 residues long. V trimming: 1 base; J trimming: 6 bases; junction bases outside the gene matches: 5. Looked up from germline, CDR1 is GTSNPN and CDR2 is SVGIG (reference sequence). The CDR3 is CAWSGTQGAGELFF. The CDR3 DNA follows: TGTGCCTGGAGTGGGACCCAGGGGGCCGGGGAGCTGTTTTTT.

The CDR3 reads CASSLGLAEGGETQYF. The CDR3, as DNA: TGCGCCAGCAGCTTGGGACTAGCGGAGGGCGGGGAGACCCAGTACTTC. This chain connects TRBV5-1 to TRBJ2-5; 9 nucleotides match TRBD2. The germline gives CDR1 SGHRS, CDR2 YFSETQ. J gave up 5 bases and V 0 bases, and 8 bases lay outside the gene matches. This CDR3 spans 16 amino acids.

V is TRBV19 and J is TRBJ2-6; D gene unclear. The CDR3 covers 14 residues. Germline CDR1 and CDR2: LNHDA and SQIVND (reference sequence). Trimming shortened V by 7 bases and J by 0 bases, and 7 bases separated the two germline ends. The CDR3 nucleotides are TGTGCCAGTATTTCGCGCTCTGGGGCCAACGTCCTGACTTTC. This encodes CASISRSGANVLTF.

The chain has TRBV7-8 and TRBJ2-7, with 8 bases lining up with TRBD2. The CDR3 totals 15 residues. Germline CDR1 and CDR2: SGHVS and FQNEAQ. J gave up 4 bases and V 5 bases, and 10 bases lay outside the gene matches. CDR3 coding DNA: TGTGCCAGCAGCGTTAGCGGCGGGAGGAAGTACGAGCAGTACTTC. It yields the protein CASSVSGGRKYEQYF.